The 25 T cell receptor beta chains below come from one sample, sequenced in a study of T cells in Graves' hyperthyroidism and ophthalmopathy. What was amplified from RNA transcripts were TCR beta CDR3 regions. A set of HTBI primers served as the primers for a first-round RT-PCR of the TCR CDR3. TCRdb redid the calling of the multiplex PCR reads with MiXCR, one entry per CDR3 protein. The table has hundreds of thousands of distinct CDR3 sequences, 46% seen once. Sequenced: peripheral blood or thyroid tissue (not recorded which). These receptors were taken from a woman aged 18 to 35 with Graves' hyperthyroidism.

At least ten counts were recorded for this clonotype. The rearrangement joins TRBV5-8 to TRBJ2-5; D is perhaps TRBD2 (6 bases). The CDR3 extends over 14 amino acids. V lost 4 bases and J 3 bases, leaving 13 bases between the germline ends. Germline V gives CDR1 SGHTS, CDR2 YDEGEE. The CDR3 loop is CASSAPGAKETQYF. CDR3 coding DNA: TGTGCCAGCAGCGCACCGGGAGCGAAAGAGACCCAGTACTTC.

A few counts support this clonotype. This sequence joins TRBV7-8 and TRBJ2-2; 8 positions match TRBD2. Losses at the gene ends were 2 bases for V and 6 bases for J; bases not matched to a gene: 8. Germline V CDR1 and CDR2: SGHVS, FQNEAQ. The CDR3 sequence is 16 residues long. This CDR3 is CASSLIRGGIAGELFF. Here the CDR3 DNA reads TGTGCCAGCAGCTTAATTCGCGGGGGGATCGCCGGGGAGCTGTTTTTT.

This chain connects TRBV19 to TRBJ1-5; no definite D call. V was trimmed by 5 bases and J by 5 bases, leaving 13 bases between them. Germline CDR1 reads LNHDA; CDR2 reads SQIVND (reference sequence). CDR3 length: 14 residues. The CDR3 region is CASSLLFRYQPQHF. The DNA for the CDR3 is TGTGCCAGTAGTCTCCTCTTTAGGTATCAGCCCCAGCATTTT.

This chain joins TRBV24-1 and TRBJ1-2; TRBD1 matches at 7 bases. V shed 5 bases, J shed 10 bases, and the junction held 3 bases outside the gene matches. Germline CDR1 is KGHDR and CDR2 is SFDVKD. CDR3 length: 11 amino acids. CDR3 in amino acids: CATSVGGHYTF. The CDR3 nucleotides read TGTGCCACCAGTGTAGGGGGCCACTACACCTTC.

This clonotype occurred a few times. The gene calls are TRBV25-1 and TRBJ2-1; D is unresolved. V lost 1 base to trimming and J lost 7 bases, with 8 bases between them. Germline V gene sequence: CDR1 MGHDK, CDR2 SYGVNS. The CDR3 has 13 residues. This chain's CDR3 is CASSEWQGNEQFF. CDR3 DNA: TGTGCCAGCAGTGAATGGCAAGGTAATGAGCAGTTCTTC. The full variable domain, rest sourced from reference TRBV25-1 and TRBJ2-1, is EADIYQTPRYLVIGTGKKITLECSQTMGHDKMYWYQQDPGMELHLIHYSYGVNSTEKGDLSSESTVSRIRTEHFPLTLESARPSHTSQYLCASSEWQGNEQFFGPGTRLTVL.

V is TRBV10-3 and J is TRBJ2-2, with D tentatively TRBD2 (5 bases). Germline-derived CDR1 and CDR2 are ENHRY and SYGVKD. The CDR3 spans 15 residues. Trimming pared 11 bases from V and 0 bases from J, leaving 16 bases between. CDR3 nucleotides: TGTGCCTCCGGCGAGAGGGAGACGAACACCGGGGAGCTGTTTTTT. This sequence encodes CASGERETNTGELFF.

This clonotype was counted many times. The chain has TRBV15 and TRBJ1-1; no reliable D call. Trimming stripped 0 bases from V and 5 bases from J, with 7 bases between. The V gene's germline CDR1 is LNHNV and CDR2 YYDKDF (reference sequence). This CDR3 is 13 amino acids long. Written as DNA, the CDR3 is TGTGCCACCAGCAGAGACGTATCGACTGAAGCTTTCTTT. This gives the protein CATSRDVSTEAFF. The full variable domain, with the rest looked up from reference TRBV15 and TRBJ1-1, is DAMVIQNPRYQVTQFGKPVTLSCSQTLNHNVMYWYQQKSSQAPKLLFHYYDKDFNNEADTPDNFQSRRPNTSFCFLDIRSPGLGDTAMYLCATSRDVSTEAFFGQGTRLTVV.

The sample holds many counts of this clonotype. This rearrangement joins TRBV12-3 or TRBV12-4 to TRBJ1-6; a weak D match, TRBD1 (5 bases). V dropped 4 bases and J dropped 14 bases, with 15 bases sitting between them. The CDR3 is 13 residues long. The CDR3 reads CASSSGTSVSLHF. CDR3 DNA: TGTGCCAGCAGTTCTGGGACGTCGGTATCCCTCCACTTT.

On this clonotype itself: Its ends do not fully match the called genes, so a read error is possible. The chain uses TRBV7-9 and TRBJ2-2, with no clear D. Germline CDR1 SEHNR, CDR2 FQNEAQ (reference sequence). The CDR3 runs 15 residues. CDR3 sequence reads: CASSPDKWIFGELFF. The CDR3 coding sequence is TGCGCCAGCAGTCCTGATAAGTGGATATTCGGGGAGCTGTTTTTT.

This clonotype has ten or more counts. This chain joins TRBV15 and TRBJ2-5; D not resolved. Per the germline V gene, CDR1 is LNHNV and CDR2 is YYDKDF (reference sequence). CDR3 length: 14 residues. The ends were cut back, 7 bases at V and 0 bases at J, with 12 bases in the middle. In DNA, the CDR3 is TGTGCCACCAACAACAGACGGTACCAAGAGACCCAGTACTTC. It encodes CATNNRRYQETQYF.

This clonotype occurred once. CDR3 protein: CASSSRPGELFF. CDR3 nucleotides: TGTGCCAGCAGTTCAAGACCAGGGGAGCTGTTTTTT. This chain uses TRBV2 with TRBJ2-2; no definite D call. Germline CDR1 and CDR2: SNHLY and FYNNEI. The germline V and J ends were trimmed by 5 bases and 8 bases, with 9 bases remaining between them. CDR3 length equals 12 residues.

The chain has TRBV29-1 and TRBJ2-7; 7 nucleotides match TRBD2. The CDR3 totals 12 residues. The germline CDR1 and CDR2 sequences are SQVTM and ANQGSEA. V trimming: 8 bases; J trimming: 6 bases; junction bases outside the gene matches: 10. This CDR3 is CSLLAARAEQYF. The CDR3 region has the DNA TGCAGCCTCCTAGCGGCGAGGGCCGAGCAGTACTTC.

A few counts support this clonotype. The chain links TRBV7-2 to TRBJ2-7; 12 nucleotides line up with TRBD2. Germline CDR1 SGHTA, CDR2 FQGNSA. This CDR3 region has 14 residues. Trimming removed 10 bases from V and 5 bases from J; junction bases left unmatched: 9. For the CDR3, the DNA is TGTGCCACCGTGACTAGCGGGAGTACGAACGAGCAGTACTTC. This sequence encodes CATVTSGSTNEQYF.

In its sample, this clonotype was seen many times. The rearrangement links TRBV25-1 to TRBJ1-6, with 9 positions matching TRBD1. Germline-derived CDR1 and CDR2 are MGHDK and SYGVNS. The CDR3 is 15 amino acids. J lost 7 bases, V lost 5 bases, and 6 bases had no gene match. Here the CDR3 DNA reads TGTGCCAGCAGTCGGGACAGGGCATCGAATTCACCCCTCCACTTT. This codes for CASSRDRASNSPLHF.

J is TRBJ2-5 and V is TRBV7-2, with unresolved D. Germline values: CDR1 SGHTA, CDR2 FQGNSA. V lost 6 bases and J lost 0, with 5 bases in between. This CDR3 comprises 12 residues. CDR3 region: CASSHNQETQYF. CDR3 DNA: TGTGCCAGCAGTCACAACCAAGAGACCCAGTACTTC. Filled out from reference TRBV7-2 and TRBJ2-5, the complete variable domain reads GAGVSQSPSNKVTEKGKDVELRCDPISGHTALYWYRQSLGQGLEFLIYFQGNSAPDKSGLPSDRFSAERTGGSVSTLTIQRTQQEDSAVYLCASSHNQETQYFGPGTRLLVL.

The gene calls are TRBV29-1 and TRBJ2-5, with TRBD1 identical over 12 bases. This CDR3 region has 14 residues. Germline loops: CDR1 SQVTM, CDR2 ANQGSEA. The V segment lost 6 bases and the J segment 5 bases; nucleotides outside the gene matches: 7. This CDR3 is CSVTGTGGRETQYF. The CDR3, as DNA: TGCAGCGTAACCGGGACAGGGGGCCGGGAGACCCAGTACTTC.

DNA for the CDR3: TGCGCCAGCAGCTTGGATCCAGGGTCAGATCAGCCCCAGCATTTT. Translated, it gives CASSLDPGSDQPQHF. The chain uses TRBV5-1 and TRBJ1-5, with a weak D call TRBD1 (5 bases). V was shortened by 0 bases and J by 5 bases, with 12 bases between the two germline ends. Germline V gene sequence: CDR1 SGHRS, CDR2 YFSETQ. The CDR3 has 15 amino acids.

This clonotype showed up just a few times. The chain uses TRBV7-9 and TRBJ1-1, with D perhaps TRBD1 (6 bases). There are 15 residues in the CDR3. Germline V CDR1 and CDR2: SEHNR, FQNEAQ (reference sequence). The ends were cut back, 1 base at V and 4 bases at J, with 13 bases in the middle. CDR3: CASSLVRGYGTEAFF. The CDR3 nucleotides are TGTGCCAGCAGCTTAGTCAGGGGATACGGCACTGAAGCTTTCTTT.

In its sample, this clonotype was seen a few times. The chain has TRBV20-1 and TRBJ2-7; 7 positions match TRBD2. CDR3 length: 12 residues. Germline V gene lookup returns CDR1 DFQATT and CDR2 SNEGSKA (reference sequence). J lost 6 bases, V lost 6 bases, and 8 bases had no gene match. Written as DNA, the CDR3 is TGCAGTGCCCGCGGGAGTGTTTCCGAGCAGTACTTC. Protein sequence: CSARGSVSEQYF.

Details on this clonotype: One end of the junction does not line up with germline, which may come from a read error. The V and J genes are TRBV12-3 or TRBV12-4 and TRBJ1-2; 8 bases agree with TRBD1. The CDR3 totals 13 residues. As DNA, the CDR3 is TGTGCCAGCAGTGTAGACAGGGGCTATGGCCACACCTTC. This translates into CASSVDRGYGHTF.

This clonotype was counted many times. This chain connects TRBV2 to TRBJ1-5; D call uncertain. Trimming cost V 2 bases and J 2 bases, with 7 bases left between them. Germline V lookup: CDR1 SNHLY, CDR2 FYNNEI. The CDR3 loop spans 14 amino acids. CDR3 residues: CASSEIWGNQPQHF. The DNA for the CDR3 is TGTGCCAGCAGTGAAATCTGGGGCAATCAGCCCCAGCATTTT. The full variable domain, its missing parts supplied by reference TRBV2 and TRBJ1-5, is EPEVTQTPSHQVTQMGQEVILRCVPISNHLYFYWYRQILGQKVEFLVSFYNNEISEKSEIFDDQFSVERPDGSNFTLKIRSTKLEDSAMYFCASSEIWGNQPQHFGDGTRLSIL.

This clonotype was seen a handful of times. V and J are TRBV2 and TRBJ2-7; no firm D call. Trimming pared 6 bases from V and 4 bases from J, leaving 16 bases between. CDR1 is SNHLY, CDR2 FYNNEI, per germline. The CDR3 sequence is 14 residues long. In nucleotides, the CDR3 is TGTGCCAGCAGGGTCCGTTGGAGTATTTACGAGCAGTACTTC. The encoded protein is CASRVRWSIYEQYF.

Ten or more counts support this clonotype. The rearrangement uses TRBV12-3 or TRBV12-4 and TRBJ1-2; 8 bases match TRBD1. The CDR3 contains 13 residues. With V trimmed by 6 bases and J by 0 bases, 0 bases remained unmatched. In nucleotides, the CDR3 is TGTGCCAGCAGGACAGGGGCTAACTATGGCTACACCTTC. This sequence encodes CASRTGANYGYTF.

As concerns this clonotype: This could be a read error, since a much larger clone is one nucleotide away. The chain employs TRBV12-3 or TRBV12-4 and TRBJ1-6; possible D gene TRBD1, 5 bases. This CDR3 spans 12 amino acids. In DNA, the CDR3 is TGTGCCGGCAGCAGGGTAGGCTCACCCCTCCACTTT. It specifies CAGSRVGSPLHF.

This chain links TRBV20-1 with TRBJ2-7; D may be TRBD1 (6 bases). Deletions cut 2 bases from V and 0 bases from J, with 11 bases between. The germline gives CDR1 DFQATT, CDR2 SNEGSKA (reference sequence). This CDR3 comprises 14 residues. The CDR3 loop is CSARPGDGSYEQYF. CDR3 in DNA: TGCAGTGCTAGACCAGGGGATGGCTCCTACGAGCAGTACTTC.